The 25 T cell receptor beta chains below all came from one sample that was sequenced in a study of blood T cell repertoires in COVID-19. Libraries were prepared by immunoSEQ multiplex PCR; TCRdb keeps only in-frame clonotypes and omits some of them. The repertoire holds hundreds of thousands of clones, with over 75% as singletons. The material sequenced was peripheral blood. The receptors derive from a woman in her 50s who had recovered from COVID-19.

V gene TRBV6-1 combines with J gene TRBJ2-7, with no clear D. Germline CDR1 and CDR2: MNHNS and SASEGT. V was trimmed by 0 bases and J by 7 bases, leaving 13 bases between them. The CDR3 totals 14 residues. CDR3 sequence reads: CASSEAYSGMEQYF. In DNA form, the CDR3 reads TGTGCCAGCAGTGAAGCGTACTCAGGTATGGAGCAGTACTTC.

This chain joins TRBV11-2 and TRBJ2-1; 10 nucleotides align to TRBD2. CDR3 length: 15 residues. The J segment lost 6 bases and the V segment lost 3 bases, leaving 5 bases of the junction unmatched. In germline, CDR1 is SGHAT, CDR2 FQNNGV. The DNA of the CDR3 is TGTGCCAGCAGCTTTTTCGCTAGCGGGGGCAATGAGCAGTTCTTC. Its translation: CASSFFASGGNEQFF.

The chain has TRBV11-3 and TRBJ2-2, with 8 nucleotides matching TRBD2. Germline loops: CDR1 SGHNT, CDR2 YENEEA. The CDR3 has 15 residues. V gave up 4 bases and J gave up 9 bases; unmatched junction bases: 10. The CDR3 coding sequence is TGTGCCAGCAGCTCCTCGACGGGGGGGCGCCGGGAGCTGTTTTTT. It yields the protein CASSSSTGGRRELFF.

The chain couples TRBV30 to TRBJ1-2; weak D call: TRBD1 (6 bases). This CDR3 is 15 amino acids long. V was trimmed by 3 bases and J by 6 bases, leaving 20 bases between them. Looked up from germline, CDR1 is GTSNPN and CDR2 is SVGIG (reference sequence). The CDR3 nucleotides read TGTGCCTGGAGCCAATACAGGGCTCAAAGGCATGGCTACACCTTC. This encodes CAWSQYRAQRHGYTF. Using reference TRBV30 and TRBJ1-2 for the parts outside the CDR3, the full variable domain is SQTIHQWPATLVQPVGSPLSLECTVEGTSNPNLYWYRQAAGRGLQLLFYSVGIGQISSEVPQNLSASRPQDRQFILSSKKLLLSDSGFYLCAWSQYRAQRHGYTFGSGTRLTVV.

The gene calls are TRBV30 and TRBJ1-1; 7 bases match TRBD1. The germline CDR1 and CDR2 sequences are GTSNPN and SVGIG (reference sequence). The CDR3 totals 14 residues. After removal of 4 bases from V and 0 bases from J, the junction contained 5 bases not matched to a gene. The CDR3: CAWITGALNTEAFF. The CDR3 region has the DNA TGTGCCTGGATAACAGGGGCGTTGAACACTGAAGCTTTCTTT.

The V and J genes are TRBV9 and TRBJ2-3; 10 bases are a match to TRBD1. The trim removed 4 bases at V and 3 bases at J, leaving 5 bases unmatched. CDR3 length: 15 residues. The germline gives CDR1 SGDLS, CDR2 YYNGEE. DNA of the CDR3: TGTGCCAGCAGCCCCCGGGGACAGGGGACAGATACGCAGTATTTT. It encodes CASSPRGQGTDTQYF.

V and J are TRBV5-6 and TRBJ2-7; D unresolved. This CDR3 contains 14 residues. The V end was cut by 2 bases, the J end by 5 bases, with 14 bases between. CDR1 and CDR2 from the germline V gene are SGHDT and YYEEEE. The CDR3 spells CASSFGLEWHEQYF. The CDR3 DNA reads TGTGCCAGCAGCTTTGGCCTAGAATGGCACGAGCAGTACTTC.

The genes are TRBV12-2 and TRBJ2-1; the tabulated D call, TRBD2, remains unverified against the DNA. TRBV12-2 is deemed a pseudogene. The CDR3 loop spans 17 amino acids. This chain's CDR3 is CASRLKLRGCLYNEQFF. The DNA of the CDR3 is TGTGCAAGTCGCTTAAAATTGCGGGGGTGCCTCTACAATGAGCAGTTCTTC.

This chain links TRBV6-5 with TRBJ2-7; 8 bases align to TRBD1. The CDR3 totals 14 residues. J lost 4 bases, V lost 6 bases, and 8 bases had no gene match. Germline V CDR1 and CDR2: MNHEY, SVGAGI. The CDR3 loop is CASRRGQVGYEQYF. CDR3 nucleotide sequence: TGTGCCAGCAGGAGGGGACAGGTCGGTTACGAGCAGTACTTC.

The CDR3 bases are TGTGCCAGCAGCGTAGGAGGACAACCGTACGAGCAGTACTTC. Translation: CASSVGGQPYEQYF. The rearrangement uses TRBV9 and TRBJ2-7, with a possible D match to TRBD1 (5 bases). CDR1 and CDR2 (germline): SGDLS, YYNGEE. The CDR3 is made up of 14 amino acids. Between the trimmed V and J ends, which lost 0 bases and 4 bases, there was a span of 11 bases.

V usage is TRBV11-2 and J usage is TRBJ2-2; 9 bases fit TRBD2. Unmatched junction bases numbered 5, after V lost 6 bases and J lost 3 bases. The CDR3 totals 15 residues. The germline V gene encodes CDR1 SGHAT and CDR2 FQNNGV. CDR3 in DNA: TGTGCCAGCAGTCAACTAGCGGGTCACACCGGGGAGCTGTTTTTT. The encoded protein is CASSQLAGHTGELFF.

V and J are TRBV29-1 and TRBJ2-3; maybe TRBD1 (6 bases). Trimming cost V 6 bases and J 0 bases, with 16 bases left between them. CDR1 is SQVTM, CDR2 ANQGSEA, per germline. This CDR3 contains 15 residues. The CDR3 DNA reads TGCAGCGTAACCGCCGGGACAACTAGCACAGATACGCAGTATTTT. Translation: CSVTAGTTSTDTQYF.

J is TRBJ2-7 and V is TRBV28; 8 positions agree with TRBD2. V lost 6 bases, J lost 6 bases, and 7 bases stayed unmatched. The CDR3 runs 13 residues. Looked up from germline, CDR1 is MDHEN and CDR2 is SYDVKM. Here the CDR3 reads CASSQHGRGEQYF. CDR3 bases: TGTGCCAGCAGCCAGCACGGGAGGGGCGAGCAGTACTTC.

V and J are TRBV9 and TRBJ1-1; the D gene is possibly TRBD1 (6 bases). Germline values: CDR1 SGDLS, CDR2 YYNGEE. This CDR3 region has 16 residues. The V and J ends lost 6 bases and 3 bases respectively, with 21 bases between them. In DNA form, the CDR3 reads TGTGCCAGCACAGAAGGTGTGGGGGCAGGGGACACTGAAGCTTTCTTT. Translated, it gives CASTEGVGAGDTEAFF.

This clone has only a few counts. The CDR3 loop is CASRRTSGRSGELFF. The DNA of the CDR3 is TGTGCCAGTAGACGGACTAGCGGGAGGTCCGGGGAGCTGTTTTTT. This chain joins TRBV19 and TRBJ2-2; 14 nucleotides align to TRBD2. In germline, CDR1 is LNHDA, CDR2 SQIVND (reference sequence). The J segment lost 6 bases and the V segment lost 6 bases, leaving 3 bases of the junction unmatched. The CDR3 covers 15 residues.

CDR3 protein: CASSPVLAGRLNEQFF. For the CDR3, the DNA is TGTGCCAGCAGCCCCGTGTTGGCGGGGCGTCTCAATGAGCAGTTCTTC. V gene TRBV7-9 combines with J gene TRBJ2-1, with D possibly being TRBD2 (6 bases). Between the trimmed V and J ends, which lost 5 bases and 6 bases, there was a span of 20 bases. Germline assignment: CDR1 SEHNR and CDR2 FQNEAQ (reference sequence). The CDR3 totals 16 residues.

Only one count was recorded for this clone. The rearrangement links TRBV4-2 to TRBJ1-4; D remains unclear. V was cut by 3 bases and J by 3 bases, with 11 bases left in between. This CDR3 has 15 residues. Germline values: CDR1 LGHNA, CDR2 YNFKEQ. The chain's CDR3 is CASSQEWRANEKLFF. In DNA form, the CDR3 reads TGTGCCAGCAGCCAGGAATGGAGGGCTAATGAAAAACTGTTTTTT.

The rearrangement joins TRBV7-2 to TRBJ2-2, with D maybe TRBD2 (6 bases). The CDR3 runs 16 residues. Germline values: CDR1 SGHTA, CDR2 FQGNSA. Trimming shortened V by 3 bases and J by 5 bases, and 16 bases separated the two germline ends. This chain's CDR3 is CASSFPYGGLTGELFF. In DNA, the CDR3 is TGTGCCAGCAGCTTCCCTTACGGGGGATTAACCGGGGAGCTGTTTTTT.

The chain carries TRBV25-1 and TRBJ1-2; 7 bases are a match to TRBD1. Germline V gene lookup returns CDR1 MGHDK and CDR2 SYGVNS. The CDR3 length is 13 residues. Trimming removed 5 bases from V and 4 bases from J; junction bases left unmatched: 4. CDR3 loop: CASSRQGGYGYTF. CDR3 nucleotide sequence: TGTGCCAGCAGTCGACAGGGCGGCTATGGCTACACCTTC.

This clone was counted a few times. V is TRBV2 and J is TRBJ2-7; 7 nucleotides line up with TRBD1. Per the germline V gene, CDR1 is SNHLY and CDR2 is FYNNEI. There are 15 residues in the CDR3. The V segment lost 2 bases and the J segment 4 bases; nucleotides outside the gene matches: 8. The CDR3 is CASSETPGQLYEQYF. The DNA for the CDR3 is TGTGCCAGCAGTGAAACCCCGGGACAGCTTTACGAGCAGTACTTC.

The gene calls are TRBV28 and TRBJ1-4, with D perhaps TRBD1 (5 bases). The CDR3 length is 13 residues. CDR1 and CDR2 (germline): MDHEN, SYDVKM. The ends were cut back, 5 bases at V and 8 bases at J, with 12 bases in the middle. The CDR3 DNA reads TGTGCCAGCAGTCCGCCGGCAGGGGAAAAACTGTTTTTT. It yields the protein CASSPPAGEKLFF.

This chain links TRBV11-2 with TRBJ1-6; D call uncertain. The CDR3 sequence is 14 residues long. CDR1 is SGHAT and CDR2 is FQNNGV in the germline V gene. V was cut by 3 bases and J by 7 bases, with 10 bases left in between. The CDR3 nucleotides read TGTGCCAGCAGCTTTCGGGTTGAGAATTCACCCCTCCACTTT. This sequence encodes CASSFRVENSPLHF.

This clone was seen only once. This sequence joins TRBV7-9 and TRBJ2-1, with unresolved D. The ends were cut back, 3 bases at V and 10 bases at J, with 7 bases in the middle. Germline V lookup: CDR1 SEHNR, CDR2 FQNEAQ (reference sequence). The CDR3 has 11 amino acids. CDR3 amino acids: CASSFGEEQFF. Here the CDR3 DNA reads TGTGCCAGCAGCTTTGGAGAAGAGCAGTTCTTC.

V and J are TRBV2 and TRBJ1-5; the match to TRBD1 covers 7 bases. The V segment lost 6 bases and the J segment 1 base; nucleotides outside the gene matches: 9. This CDR3 comprises 16 residues. Germline V CDR1 and CDR2: SNHLY, FYNNEI. Here the CDR3 reads CASRWETGSSNQPQHF. CDR3 DNA: TGTGCCAGCAGATGGGAGACAGGGAGCAGCAATCAGCCCCAGCATTTT.

The chain links TRBV9 to TRBJ1-1; D remains ambiguous. This CDR3 has 13 amino acids. Per the germline V gene, CDR1 is SGDLS and CDR2 is YYNGEE. Trimming stripped 0 bases from V and 5 bases from J, with 8 bases between. The CDR3 DNA reads TGTGCCAGCAGCGTAGAGTGGGCGACTGAAGCTTTCTTT. The encoded protein is CASSVEWATEAFF.